This T cell receptor (beta chain) was sequenced for a study of blood T cell repertoires in COVID-19. Study-level information: Collection of acute and convalescent COVID-19 samples took place in the United States, Italy and Spain. From T cells, B-cell-depleted T cells, or PBMCs came the material, which was cDNA or gDNA.

Trimming removed 2 bases from V and 2 bases from J; junction bases left unmatched: 2. The CDR3 totals 15 residues. From germline, CDR1 is SGDLS and CDR2 YYNGEE. This clone was observed a handful of times. Authors' methods: Reference gene primer amplification in the assay estimated nucleated cell counts. Repertoires were generated with immunoSEQ multiplex PCR, while TCRdb's copy carries only in-frame clones and drops some. For V, J and clone size, that table is used; D and trimming come from the DNA. The sample comprises fewer than 95,000 clones, nearly 90% of which are singletons, and around 8.6% rests with the top ten.

The genes are TRBV9 and TRBJ2-1; 9 nucleotides line up with TRBD1. The source is a man between 45 and 60 years old with acute or convalescent COVID-19. The sample taken for sequencing was peripheral blood. The CDR3 sequence: CASSVGTGTYNEQFF. CDR3 bases: TGTGCCAGCAGCGTGGGGACAGGGACCTACAATGAGCAGTTCTTC.